The sequence of this TCR beta chain was determined in a study of cytomegalovirus exposure and HLA in healthy donors. This clone was seen more than once but under ten times. The germline V gene encodes CDR1 SGDLS and CDR2 YYNGEE. The CDR3 is 13 residues long. Trimming removed 3 bases from V and 4 bases from J; junction bases left unmatched: 0. Use of 60 Vbeta and 13 Jbeta primers characterized the PCR. Clones were read by immunoSEQ multiplex PCR, and TCRdb kept only the in-frame ones, dropping some. This sample yields approximately 95,000 clones, of which 78% are seen a single time; approximately 4% belongs to the top ten.

The V and J genes are TRBV9 and TRBJ1-1; 10 bases are a match to TRBD1. The sequenced sample consisted of PBMCs. The sequence was obtained from a woman aged 40 to 50 in good health and CMV-seropositive. CDR3 bases: TGTGCCAGCAGCGGGACAGGGGGCACTGAAGCTTTCTTT. Translated, it gives CASSGTGGTEAFF.